This entry lists 31 T cell receptor beta chains sequenced from one sample in a study of OX40 agonist ivuxolimab in advanced cancers. The assay was immunoSEQ multiplex PCR, and TCRdb's table has in-frame clones only and misses some. The sample yields about 44,000 clones, roughly 94% seen once. The sample was CD4+ or CD8+ T cells sorted from blood, taken in a trial of the OX40 agonist ivuxolimab. Receptors originate from an adult with an advanced solid tumor such as melanoma, head and neck, liver or kidney cancer.

The chain joins TRBV9 to TRBJ2-1; D is perhaps TRBD2 (6 bases). The V and J ends lost 3 bases and 0 bases respectively, with 13 bases between them. Germline V gene data show CDR1 as SGDLS and CDR2 as YYNGEE. CDR3 size: 16 residues. For the CDR3, the DNA is TGTGCCAGCAGCGGGGGTTCAGCGGGCTCCTACAATGAGCAGTTCTTC. Translating gives CASSGGSAGSYNEQFF. Based on the CDR3 plus reference TRBV9 and TRBJ2-1, the full variable domain is DSGVTQTPKHLITATGQRVTLRCSPRSGDLSVYWYQQSLDQGLQFLIQYYNGEERAKGNILERFSAQQFPDLHSELNLSSLELGDSALYFCASSGGSAGSYNEQFFGPGTRLTVL.

This chain joins TRBV13 and TRBJ2-1; 11 bases fit TRBD2. Unmatched junction bases numbered 2, after V lost 0 bases and J lost 4 bases. The CDR3 consists of 16 residues. From germline, CDR1 is PRHDT and CDR2 FYEKMQ (reference sequence). The CDR3 here is CASSLGGTSGYNEQFF. The DNA of the CDR3 is TGTGCCAGCAGCTTAGGAGGGACTAGCGGTTACAATGAGCAGTTCTTC.

The gene calls are TRBV19 and TRBJ2-7; tentative D call: TRBD1 (5 bases). Trimming took 5 bases from V and 3 from J, leaving 14 bases between them. The CDR3 sequence is 14 residues long. Looked up from germline, CDR1 is LNHDA and CDR2 is SQIVND (reference sequence). The CDR3 DNA sequence: TGTGCCAGTAGTCATGGCAGGGTGAGCTACGAGCAGTACTTC. This gives the protein CASSHGRVSYEQYF.

The V gene is TRBV7-2, the J gene TRBJ2-7, with 7 nucleotides matching TRBD2. The CDR3 is 15 residues long. Germline V gives CDR1 SGHTA, CDR2 FQGNSA. With 5 bases clipped from V and 2 bases from J, the junction kept 9 bases outside the gene matches. For the CDR3, the DNA is TGTGCCAGCAGCCTCGCGGCGGGAGTTACCTACGAGCAGTACTTC. Protein sequence: CASSLAAGVTYEQYF.

This chain connects TRBV7-8 to TRBJ2-2, with no clear D. Trimming shortened V by 5 bases and J by 5 bases, and 9 bases separated the two germline ends. Germline values: CDR1 SGHVS, CDR2 FQNEAQ. The CDR3 totals 13 residues. The CDR3, as DNA: TGTGCCAGCAGCCAAGTAGGAACCGGGGAGCTGTTTTTT. It encodes CASSQVGTGELFF.

The V call is TRBV4-3, the J call TRBJ2-7, with 10 bases that match TRBD2. The V gene's germline CDR1 is LGHNA and CDR2 YSLEER. The V gene end was trimmed by 2 bases and the J gene end by 3 bases; junction bases not matched to a gene: 10. The CDR3 is 17 amino acids. In nucleotides, the CDR3 is TGCGCCAGCAGCCAAAACTTTCCCGGACTAGCGGTCTACGAGCAGTACTTC. This gives the protein CASSQNFPGLAVYEQYF.

This chain uses TRBV7-9 with TRBJ2-5; weak D call: TRBD2 (6 bases). V was shortened by 6 bases and J by 4 bases, with 15 bases between the two germline ends. From germline, CDR1 is SEHNR and CDR2 FQNEAQ (reference sequence). The CDR3 has 14 residues. CDR3 sequence: CASRRWDGGETQYF. The CDR3 DNA reads as TGTGCCAGCAGGAGGTGGGACGGGGGAGAGACCCAGTACTTC.

The rearrangement links TRBV21-1 to TRBJ1-1; the table calls TRBD1, which could not be checked here. TRBV21-1 is assigned pseudogene status. This CDR3 region has 18 residues. This CDR3 reads CASSPQTGAIVTDTEAFF. DNA of the CDR3: TGTGCCAGCAGCCCACAGACAGGGGCTATCGTAACGGACACTGAAGCTTTCTTT.

This chain connects TRBV6-4 to TRBJ2-2, with D possibly being TRBD1 (5 bases). Germline V CDR1 and CDR2: MRHNA, SNTAGT. This CDR3 contains 16 residues. Between the trimmed V and J ends, which lost 2 bases and 0 bases, there was a span of 10 bases. The CDR3 sequence is CASSDRGLANTGELFF. Here the CDR3 DNA reads TGTGCCAGCAGTGACAGGGGTCTAGCGAACACCGGGGAGCTGTTTTTT.

With regard to this clone: The same CDR3 is also encoded by other DNA sequences in this sample. The chain links TRBV4-3 to TRBJ1-5; 7 bases are shared with TRBD1. After removal of 1 base from V and 4 bases from J, the junction contained 4 bases not matched to a gene. The CDR3 sequence is 15 residues long. Per germline, CDR1 LGHNA and CDR2 YSLEER. The CDR3: CASSQGTGLNQPQHF. Here the CDR3 DNA reads TGCGCCAGCAGCCAAGGGACAGGACTGAATCAGCCCCAGCATTTT.

V and J are TRBV10-3 and TRBJ1-3; tentative D call: TRBD1 (6 bases). Trimming stripped 7 bases from V and 0 bases from J, with 13 bases between. Germline V CDR1 and CDR2: ENHRY, SYGVKD. The CDR3 extends over 15 amino acids. The CDR3 sequence: CAIKQGQSSGNTIYF. DNA of the CDR3: TGTGCCATCAAGCAGGGACAAAGCTCTGGAAACACCATATATTTT.

The chain couples TRBV5-1 to TRBJ2-5, with 10 bases fitting TRBD1. The J segment lost 1 base and the V segment lost 4 bases, leaving 4 bases of the junction unmatched. There are 15 residues in the CDR3. Germline V gene data show CDR1 as SGHRS and CDR2 as YFSETQ. CDR3 nucleotides: TGCGCCAGCAGCCTAGGGACAGGGGTCCAAGAGACCCAGTACTTC. Its protein product is CASSLGTGVQETQYF. Based on the CDR3 plus reference TRBV5-1 and TRBJ2-5, the full variable domain is KAGVTQTPRYLIKTRGQQVTLSCSPISGHRSVSWYQQTPGQGLQFLFEYFSETQRNKGNFPGRFSGRQFSNSRSEMNVSTLELGDSALYLCASSLGTGVQETQYFGPGTRLLVL.

The rearrangement links TRBV6-6 to TRBJ1-5, with D unresolved. Trimming pared 6 bases from V and 5 bases from J, leaving 14 bases between. The length of the CDR3 is 14 residues. The germline gives CDR1 MNHNY, CDR2 SVGAGI (reference sequence). CDR3 in DNA: TGTGCCAGCAGCTCCGATGGGCGGGATCAGCCCCAGCATTTT. This encodes CASSSDGRDQPQHF.

V usage is TRBV6-6 and J usage is TRBJ2-2; perhaps D is TRBD1 or TRBD2 (6 bases each). V lost 4 bases, J lost 4 bases, and 13 bases lay in between. The germline CDR1 and CDR2 sequences are MNHNY and SVGAGI (reference sequence). The CDR3 sequence is 15 residues long. CDR3 in DNA: TGTGCCAGCAGTTTAGGGGGGCCGGGCACCGGGGAGCTGTTTTTT. Encoded protein: CASSLGGPGTGELFF.

This rearrangement joins TRBV25-1 to TRBJ1-2, with TRBD1 matching over 7 bases. This CDR3 has 10 amino acids. V dropped 10 bases and J dropped 8; count of bases not matched to a gene: 4. Germline lookup yields CDR1 MGHDK and CDR2 SYGVNS. The CDR3 DNA reads as TGTGCCACCTACAGGGGCGGCTACACCTTC. This gives the protein CATYRGGYTF.

This clone has just one count. V and J are TRBV6-5 and TRBJ2-5; no clear D. This CDR3 spans 12 amino acids. The germline gives CDR1 MNHEY, CDR2 SVGAGI. The V end was cut by 8 bases, the J end by 5 bases, with 12 bases between. CDR3: CASGLRRETQYF. Here the CDR3 DNA reads TGTGCCAGCGGCCTCCGAAGGGAGACCCAGTACTTC.

The chain links TRBV11-2 to TRBJ2-1, with unresolved D. The germline gives CDR1 SGHAT, CDR2 FQNNGV. V was pared by 3 bases and J by 8 bases, with 14 bases between. The CDR3 runs to 14 residues. The chain's CDR3 is CASSFGLGAYEQFF. In DNA, the CDR3 is TGTGCCAGCAGCTTTGGGCTAGGTGCGTATGAGCAGTTCTTC.

This rearrangement joins TRBV7-2 to TRBJ2-1; 16 nucleotides match TRBD2. The CDR3 extends over 17 amino acids. V lost 2 bases to trimming and J lost 8 bases; unmatched junction nucleotides: 6. CDR1 SGHTA and CDR2 FQGNSA come from the germline V gene. CDR3 DNA sequence: TGTGCCAGCAGCTTAAAGGGGGGACTAGCGGGAGGGTATGAGCAGTTCTTC. Protein sequence: CASSLKGGLAGGYEQFF.

The chain joins TRBV18 to TRBJ2-4, with a weak D call TRBD1 (5 bases). Germline lookup yields CDR1 KGHSH and CDR2 LQKENI. The CDR3 consists of 13 residues. The V end lost 3 bases, the J end lost 7 bases, and 10 bases lay between the germline ends. The CDR3 region is CASSPQGWNIQYF. DNA for the CDR3: TGTGCCAGCTCACCTCAGGGTTGGAACATTCAGTACTTC. Full variable domain (rest looked up from reference TRBV18 and TRBJ2-4): NAGVMQNPRHLVRRRGQEARLRCSPMKGHSHVYWYRQLPEEGLKFMVYLQKENIIDESGMPKERFSAEFPKEGPSILRIQQVVRGDSAAYFCASSPQGWNIQYFGAGTRLSVL.

A single count supports this clone. This rearrangement joins TRBV13 to TRBJ2-7; 7 nucleotides align to TRBD2. Germline lookup yields CDR1 PRHDT and CDR2 FYEKMQ (reference sequence). J was trimmed by 1 base and V by 3 bases; bases with no gene match: 3. This CDR3 comprises 14 residues. CDR3 amino acids: CASSLGRESYEQYF. The CDR3 DNA reads TGTGCCAGCAGCTTGGGGCGGGAGTCCTACGAGCAGTACTTC. Drawing the rest from reference TRBV13 and TRBJ2-7, the complete variable domain is AAGVIQSPRHLIKEKRETATLKCYPIPRHDTVYWYQQGPGQDPQFLISFYEKMQSDKGSIPDRFSAQQFSDYHSELNMSSLELGDSALYFCASSLGRESYEQYFGPGTRLTVT.

The V call is TRBV9, the J call TRBJ2-7; 12 bases are a match to TRBD2. The CDR3 is 14 amino acids. J lost 3 bases, V lost 3 bases, and 1 base had no gene match. CDR1 is SGDLS and CDR2 is YYNGEE in the germline V gene. CDR3 bases: TGTGCCAGCAGCGCTAGCGGGAGGGGCTACGAGCAGTACTTC. It codes for CASSASGRGYEQYF.

V usage is TRBV27 and J usage is TRBJ1-6; D is unclear. Trimming left V 11 bases short and J 1 base short, with 12 bases between. Germline V gives CDR1 MNHEY, CDR2 SMNVEV (reference sequence). CDR3 length: 14 amino acids. The CDR3 here is CACSSGSYNSPLHF. In nucleotides, the CDR3 is TGTGCCTGTTCGTCGGGGTCCTATAATTCACCCCTCCACTTT.

V usage is TRBV4-3 and J usage is TRBJ2-3, with TRBD2 matching 13 bases. Unmatched junction bases numbered 1, after V lost 1 base and J lost 0 bases. Germline lookup yields CDR1 LGHNA and CDR2 YSLEER. This CDR3 comprises 17 residues. The CDR3: CASSQGTSGGSTDTQYF. Here the CDR3 DNA reads TGCGCCAGCAGCCAAGGGACTAGCGGGGGTAGCACAGATACGCAGTATTTT.

The chain recombines TRBV29-1 with TRBJ2-2; D is unclear. This CDR3 region has 13 residues. CDR1 and CDR2 from the germline V gene are SQVTM and ANQGSEA. Trimming removed 6 bases from V and 0 bases from J, with 8 bases in between. CDR3 bases: TGCAGCGTAGGCCGTGCGAACACCGGGGAGCTGTTTTTT. Translating gives CSVGRANTGELFF.

This chain joins TRBV4-1 and TRBJ2-3; TRBD1 matches at 9 bases. Germline-derived CDR1 and CDR2 are MGHRA and YSYEKL. V shed 3 bases and J 7 bases; nucleotides not matched to a gene: 14. The CDR3 length is 17 residues. The CDR3 here is CASSHPGTGSGEYTQYF. The CDR3 nucleotides read TGCGCCAGCAGCCACCCCGGGACAGGGTCGGGCGAGTATACGCAGTATTTT.

The rearrangement links TRBV19 to TRBJ2-7; 7 bases are a match to TRBD2. Germline CDR1 LNHDA, CDR2 SQIVND (reference sequence). The CDR3 has 14 residues. Trimming at V came to 5 bases and at J to 0 bases, leaving 4 bases not matched to a gene. The CDR3 DNA reads as TGTGCCAGTAGTTCCGGACTAGGCTCCTACGAGCAGTACTTC. Amino acid sequence: CASSSGLGSYEQYF.

The chain uses TRBV28 and TRBJ2-1, with 8 bases fitting TRBD2. The CDR3 consists of 14 residues. Germline values: CDR1 MDHEN, CDR2 SYDVKM. The V and J ends lost 7 bases and 7 bases, in that order; junction bases with no gene match: 9. The CDR3 DNA sequence: TGTGCCAGCACTGGGAGCGGGAGCTATAATGAGCAGTTCTTC. This encodes CASTGSGSYNEQFF. Together with reference TRBV28 and TRBJ2-1, the CDR3 gives the full variable domain: DVKVTQSSRYLVKRTGEKVFLECVQDMDHENMFWYRQDPGLGLRLIYFSYDVKMKEKGDIPEGYSVSREKKERFSLILESASTNQTSMYLCASTGSGSYNEQFFGPGTRLTVL.

The chain joins TRBV29-1 to TRBJ2-7; unclear D gene. The ends were cut back, 7 bases at V and 2 bases at J, with 12 bases in the middle. The CDR3 is made up of 12 amino acids. The germline CDR1 and CDR2 sequences are SQVTM and ANQGSEA. Here the CDR3 reads CSARTDAYEQYF. The CDR3 DNA reads TGCAGCGCCCGGACGGATGCCTACGAGCAGTACTTC.

This chain links TRBV11-3 with TRBJ2-1, with D possibly matching TRBD2 (6 bases). Germline-derived CDR1 and CDR2 are SGHNT and YENEEA. This CDR3 has 16 amino acids. V lost 1 base to trimming and J lost 4 bases, with 14 bases between them. The CDR3 nucleotides read TGTGCCAGCAGCTTAGTTTTTGGTAGCGGTTACAATGAGCAGTTCTTC. Protein: CASSLVFGSGYNEQFF.

The V gene is TRBV7-9, the J gene TRBJ2-1; D is possibly TRBD1 (5 bases). Trimming stripped 3 bases from V and 8 bases from J, with 17 bases between. This CDR3 has 15 amino acids. CDR1 is SEHNR and CDR2 is FQNEAQ in the germline V gene (reference sequence). CDR3 nucleotide sequence: TGTGCCAGCAGCTTTGGCGTGTCAGGGTGGGATGAGCAGTTCTTC. Its translation is CASSFGVSGWDEQFF.

The chain has TRBV29-1 and TRBJ2-1, with a weak D call TRBD2 (5 bases). CDR3 length: 13 residues. Trimming took off 3 bases at V and 0 bases at J, with 6 bases between the two ends. Germline assignment: CDR1 SQVTM and CDR2 ANQGSEA. The CDR3 protein is CSVEGSSYNEQFF. The DNA of the CDR3 is TGCAGCGTTGAGGGGAGCTCCTACAATGAGCAGTTCTTC.